The rows below give T cell receptor beta chains drawn from one sample of a study of neurological immune-mediated disorders. TCRdb independently ran MiXCR on the 5' RACE reads; one entry per CDR3 protein. The table includes about 28,000 distinct CDR3 sequences, roughly 6.7% detected once. The sequenced sample was PBMCs. The receptors come from a woman in her 50s in good health. The CDR3 runs from the conserved cysteine through the conserved F or W.

v_call | cdr3_aa
TRBV20-1 | CSARGGGQPQHF
TRBV20-1 | CSARDRQGTSPLHF
TRBV5-1 | CASSSGGGGTQYF
TRBV30 | CAWSSGLVYNEQFF
TRBV6-6 | CASSFADGNTGELFF
TRBV20-1 | CSASGLTDTQYF
TRBV5-5 | CASSSTPTGADTQYF
TRBV7-2 | CASSSRTGSVIQYF
TRBV6-2/TRBV6-3 | CASSYRQSYNQPQHF
TRBV20-1 | CSARLSYQETQYF
TRBV20-1 | CTLKGSTSEPMWEQYF
TRBV20-1 | CSAMRGGYEQYF
TRBV4-3 | CASSQEFDRGLGMSNQPQHF
TRBV20-1 | CSAGTGIPYNEQFF